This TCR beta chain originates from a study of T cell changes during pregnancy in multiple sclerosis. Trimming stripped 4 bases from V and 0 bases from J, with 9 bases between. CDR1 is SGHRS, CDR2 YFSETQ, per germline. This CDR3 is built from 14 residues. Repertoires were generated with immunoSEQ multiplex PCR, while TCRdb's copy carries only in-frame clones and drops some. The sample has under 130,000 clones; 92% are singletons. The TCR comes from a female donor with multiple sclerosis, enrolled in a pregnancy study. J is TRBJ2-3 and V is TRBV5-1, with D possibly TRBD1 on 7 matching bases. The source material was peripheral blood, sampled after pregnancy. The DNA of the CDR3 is TGCGCCAGCAGCCCAGGGGGGAGCACAGATACGCAGTATTTT. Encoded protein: CASSPGGSTDTQYF.